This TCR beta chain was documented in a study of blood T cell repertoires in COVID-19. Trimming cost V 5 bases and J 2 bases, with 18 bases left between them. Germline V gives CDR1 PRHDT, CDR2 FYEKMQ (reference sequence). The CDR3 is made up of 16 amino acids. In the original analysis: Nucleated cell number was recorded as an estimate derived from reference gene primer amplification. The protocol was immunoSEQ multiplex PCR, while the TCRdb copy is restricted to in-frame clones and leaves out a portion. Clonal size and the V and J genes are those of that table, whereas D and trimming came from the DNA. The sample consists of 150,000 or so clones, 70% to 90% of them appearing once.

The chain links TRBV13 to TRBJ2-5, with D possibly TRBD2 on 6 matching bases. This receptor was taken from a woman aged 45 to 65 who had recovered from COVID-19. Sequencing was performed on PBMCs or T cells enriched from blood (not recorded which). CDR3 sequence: CASSGTGTPEQETQYF. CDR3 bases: TGTGCCAGCAGCGGAACCGGGACTCCTGAACAAGAGACCCAGTACTTC.